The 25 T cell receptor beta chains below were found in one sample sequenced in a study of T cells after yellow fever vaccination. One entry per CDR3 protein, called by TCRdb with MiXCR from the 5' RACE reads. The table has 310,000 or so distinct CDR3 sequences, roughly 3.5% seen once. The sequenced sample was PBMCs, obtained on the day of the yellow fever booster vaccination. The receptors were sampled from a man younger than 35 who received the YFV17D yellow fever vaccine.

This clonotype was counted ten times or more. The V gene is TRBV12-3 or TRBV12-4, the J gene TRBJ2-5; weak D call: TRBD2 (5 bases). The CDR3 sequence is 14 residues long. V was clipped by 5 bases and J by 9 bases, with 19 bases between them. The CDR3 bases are TGTGCCAGCAGTACTAGTCGTCTAGCTAGGTCCCAGTACTTC. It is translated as CASSTSRLARSQYF.

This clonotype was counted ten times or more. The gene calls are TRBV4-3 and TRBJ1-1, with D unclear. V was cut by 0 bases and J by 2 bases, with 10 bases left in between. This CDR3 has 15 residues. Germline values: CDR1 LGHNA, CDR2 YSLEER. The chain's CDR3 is CASSQDLTFNTEAFF. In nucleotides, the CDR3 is TGCGCCAGCAGCCAAGATCTAACATTCAACACTGAAGCTTTCTTT.

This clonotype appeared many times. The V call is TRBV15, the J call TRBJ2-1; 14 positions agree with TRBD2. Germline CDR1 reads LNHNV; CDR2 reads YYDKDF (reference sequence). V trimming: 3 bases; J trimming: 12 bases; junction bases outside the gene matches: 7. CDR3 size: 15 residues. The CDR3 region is CATSSPRLAGGLQFF. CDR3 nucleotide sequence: TGTGCCACCAGCAGCCCCCGACTAGCGGGGGGGTTGCAGTTCTTC.

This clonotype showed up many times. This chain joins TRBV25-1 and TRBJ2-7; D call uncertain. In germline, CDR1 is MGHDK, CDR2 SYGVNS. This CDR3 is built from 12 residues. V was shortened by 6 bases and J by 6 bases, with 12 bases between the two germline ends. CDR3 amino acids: CASRRRYCEQYV. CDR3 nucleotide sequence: TGTGCCAGCAGGCGACGGTACTGCGAGCAGTACGTC.

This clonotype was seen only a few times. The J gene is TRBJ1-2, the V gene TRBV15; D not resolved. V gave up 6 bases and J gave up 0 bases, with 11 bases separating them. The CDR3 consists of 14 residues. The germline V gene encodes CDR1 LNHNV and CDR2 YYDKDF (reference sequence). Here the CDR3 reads CATRPSPANYGYTF. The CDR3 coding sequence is TGTGCCACCAGGCCCAGCCCAGCTAACTATGGCTACACCTTC.

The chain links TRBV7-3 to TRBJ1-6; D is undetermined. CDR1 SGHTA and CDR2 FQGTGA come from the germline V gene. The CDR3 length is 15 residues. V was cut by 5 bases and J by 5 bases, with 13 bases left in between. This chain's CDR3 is CASSPSGSNNSPLHF. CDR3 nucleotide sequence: TGTGCCAGCAGCCCCTCCGGGTCGAATAATTCACCCCTCCACTTT.

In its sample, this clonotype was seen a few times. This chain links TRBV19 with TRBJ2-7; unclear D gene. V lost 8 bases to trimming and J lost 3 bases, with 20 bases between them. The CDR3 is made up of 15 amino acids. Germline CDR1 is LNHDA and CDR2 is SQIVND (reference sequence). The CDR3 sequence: CASFPRHDGDYEQYF. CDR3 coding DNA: TGTGCCAGTTTTCCCAGACACGACGGAGACTACGAGCAGTACTTC. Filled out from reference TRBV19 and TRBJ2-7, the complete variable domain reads DGGITQSPKYLFRKEGQNVTLSCEQNLNHDAMYWYRQDPGQGLRLIYYSQIVNDFQKGDIAEGYSVSREKKESFPLTVTSAQKNPTAFYLCASFPRHDGDYEQYFGPGTRLTVT.

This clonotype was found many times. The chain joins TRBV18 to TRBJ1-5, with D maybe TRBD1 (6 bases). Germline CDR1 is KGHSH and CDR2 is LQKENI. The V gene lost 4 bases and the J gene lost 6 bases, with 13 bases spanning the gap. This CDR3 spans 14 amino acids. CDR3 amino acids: CASSQTGDGQPQHF. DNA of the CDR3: TGTGCCAGCTCACAGACAGGAGACGGTCAGCCCCAGCATTTT.

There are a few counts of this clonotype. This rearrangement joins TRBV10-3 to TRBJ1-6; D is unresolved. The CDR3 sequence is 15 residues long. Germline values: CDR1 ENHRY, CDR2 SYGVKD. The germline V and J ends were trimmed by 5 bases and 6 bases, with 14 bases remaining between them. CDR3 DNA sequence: TGTGCCATCAGTTCAACGGGGTTTCCTAATTCACCCCTCCACTTT. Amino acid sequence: CAISSTGFPNSPLHF.

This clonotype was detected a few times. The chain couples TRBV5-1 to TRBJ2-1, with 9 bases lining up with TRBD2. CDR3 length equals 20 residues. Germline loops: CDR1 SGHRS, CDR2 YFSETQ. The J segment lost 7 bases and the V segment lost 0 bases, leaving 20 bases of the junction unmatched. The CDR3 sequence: CASSLEAAGSGGLLGNEQFF. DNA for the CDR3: TGCGCCAGCAGCTTGGAGGCAGCAGGGAGCGGGGGGCTCCTGGGGAATGAGCAGTTCTTC.

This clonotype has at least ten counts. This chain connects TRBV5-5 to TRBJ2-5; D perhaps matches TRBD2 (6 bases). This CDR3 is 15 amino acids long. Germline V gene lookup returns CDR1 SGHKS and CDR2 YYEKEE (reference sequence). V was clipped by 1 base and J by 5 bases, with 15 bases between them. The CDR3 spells CASSLLWGRLETQYF. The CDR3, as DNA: TGTGCCAGCAGCTTGTTGTGGGGGAGGTTGGAGACCCAGTACTTC.

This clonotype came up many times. The CDR3 nucleotides read TGTGCCAGCAGCGCCCGGGACAGGGGTTGGGGGTACAATGAGCAGTTCTTC. It is translated as CASSARDRGWGYNEQFF. The rearrangement uses TRBV7-6 and TRBJ2-1; 10 nucleotides align to TRBD1. CDR3 length: 17 residues. After removal of 5 bases from V and 4 bases from J, the junction contained 11 bases not matched to a gene. Looked up from germline, CDR1 is SGHVS and CDR2 is FNYEAQ.

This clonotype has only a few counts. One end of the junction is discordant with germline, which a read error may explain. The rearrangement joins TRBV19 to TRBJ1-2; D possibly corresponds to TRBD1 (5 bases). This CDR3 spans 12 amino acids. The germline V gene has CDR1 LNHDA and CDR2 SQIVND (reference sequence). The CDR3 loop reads CASSIRGATIAF. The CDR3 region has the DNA TGTGCCAGTAGTATAAGAGGGGCCACAATCGCCTTC.

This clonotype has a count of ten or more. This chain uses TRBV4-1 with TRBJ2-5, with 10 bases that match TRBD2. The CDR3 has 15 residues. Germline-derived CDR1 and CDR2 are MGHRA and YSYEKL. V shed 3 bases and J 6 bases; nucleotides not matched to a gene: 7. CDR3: CASSHPAGGPKTQYF. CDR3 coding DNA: TGCGCCAGCAGCCACCCAGCGGGGGGGCCGAAGACCCAGTACTTC.

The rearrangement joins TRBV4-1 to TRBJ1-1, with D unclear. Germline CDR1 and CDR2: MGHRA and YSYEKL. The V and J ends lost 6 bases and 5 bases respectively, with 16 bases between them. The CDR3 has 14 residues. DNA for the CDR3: TGCGCCAGCAGTCATAGGGTTATGAGGACTGAAGCTTTCTTT. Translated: CASSHRVMRTEAFF.

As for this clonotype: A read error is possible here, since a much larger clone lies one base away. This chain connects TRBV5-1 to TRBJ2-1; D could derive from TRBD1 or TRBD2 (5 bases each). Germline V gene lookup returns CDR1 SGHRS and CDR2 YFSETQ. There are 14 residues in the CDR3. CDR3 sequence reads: CASSLDGTDNVQFF. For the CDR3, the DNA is TGCGCCAGCAGCTTGGACGGGACCGACAATGTGCAGTTCTTC.

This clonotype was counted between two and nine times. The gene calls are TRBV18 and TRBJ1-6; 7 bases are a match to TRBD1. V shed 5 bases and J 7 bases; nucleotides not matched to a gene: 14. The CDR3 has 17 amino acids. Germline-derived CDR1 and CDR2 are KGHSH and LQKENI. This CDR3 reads CASSTGRQGPRNSPLHF. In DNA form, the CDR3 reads TGTGCCAGCTCAACCGGCAGACAGGGCCCGCGGAATTCACCCCTCCACTTT.

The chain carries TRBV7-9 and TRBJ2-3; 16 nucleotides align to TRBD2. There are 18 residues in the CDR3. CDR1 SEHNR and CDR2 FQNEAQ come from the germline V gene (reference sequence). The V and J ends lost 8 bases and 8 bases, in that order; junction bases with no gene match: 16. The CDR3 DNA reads TGTGCCAGCGCCTCCGGGACTAGCGGGGGGGCCATACGAGCTACGCAGTATTTT. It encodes CASASGTSGGAIRATQYF.

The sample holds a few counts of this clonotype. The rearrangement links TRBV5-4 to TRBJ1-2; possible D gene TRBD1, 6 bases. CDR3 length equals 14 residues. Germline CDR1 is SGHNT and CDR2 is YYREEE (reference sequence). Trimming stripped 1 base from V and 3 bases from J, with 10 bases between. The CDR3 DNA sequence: TGTGCCAGCAGCTTGCCGGACAGCTACTATGGCTACACCTTC. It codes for CASSLPDSYYGYTF.

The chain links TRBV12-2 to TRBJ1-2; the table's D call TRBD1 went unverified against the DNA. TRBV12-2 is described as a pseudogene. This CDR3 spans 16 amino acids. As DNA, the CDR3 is TGTGCAAGCGACGCCTTCCCGGGACAGGGGCCATATGGCTACACCTTC. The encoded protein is CASDAFPGQGPYGYTF.

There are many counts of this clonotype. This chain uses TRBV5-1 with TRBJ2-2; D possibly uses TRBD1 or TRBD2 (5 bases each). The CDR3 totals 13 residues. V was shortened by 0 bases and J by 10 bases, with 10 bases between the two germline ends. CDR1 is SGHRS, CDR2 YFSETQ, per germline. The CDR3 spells CASSLGGAVELFF. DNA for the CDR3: TGCGCCAGCAGCTTGGGAGGGGCGGTGGAGCTGTTTTTT.

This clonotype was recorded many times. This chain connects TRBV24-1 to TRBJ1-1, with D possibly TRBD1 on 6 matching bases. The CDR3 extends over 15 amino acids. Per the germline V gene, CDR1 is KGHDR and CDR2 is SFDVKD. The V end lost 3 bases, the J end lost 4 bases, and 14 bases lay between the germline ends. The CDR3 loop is CATSDSLGAATEAFF. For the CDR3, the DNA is TGTGCCACCAGTGATAGTCTGGGGGCGGCCACTGAAGCTTTCTTT.

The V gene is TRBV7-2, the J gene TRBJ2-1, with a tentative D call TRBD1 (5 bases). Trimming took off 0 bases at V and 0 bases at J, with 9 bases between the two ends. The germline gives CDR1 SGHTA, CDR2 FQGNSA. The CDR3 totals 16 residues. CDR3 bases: TGTGCCAGCAGCTTAGCACAGGTTTCCTCCTACAATGAGCAGTTCTTC. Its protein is CASSLAQVSSYNEQFF.

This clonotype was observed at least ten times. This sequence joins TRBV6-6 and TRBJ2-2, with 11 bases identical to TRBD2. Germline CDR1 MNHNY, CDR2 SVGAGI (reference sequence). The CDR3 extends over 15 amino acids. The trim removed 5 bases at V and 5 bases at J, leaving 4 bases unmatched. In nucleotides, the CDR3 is TGTGCCAGCAGTGTAGCGGGGGGGCCTACCGGGGAGCTGTTTTTT. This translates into CASSVAGGPTGELFF.

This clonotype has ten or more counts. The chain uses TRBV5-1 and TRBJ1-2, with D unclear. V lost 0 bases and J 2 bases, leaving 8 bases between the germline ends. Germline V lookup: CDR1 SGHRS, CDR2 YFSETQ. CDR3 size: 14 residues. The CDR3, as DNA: TGCGCCAGCAGCTTGGAAGGACTAAACTATGGCTACACCTTC. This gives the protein CASSLEGLNYGYTF.